Below, 2 T cell receptor beta chains from the same sample are listed, as sequenced in a study of CD8+ T cells in alopecia areata. Reverse transcription of extracted RNA yielded cDNA, which provided the sequencing template. Only in-frame clones appear in the TCRdb table, and some are missing; sequencing was by immunoSEQ multiplex PCR. The sample holds 130,000 to 150,000 clones, more than 75% seen once. The source was CD8+ T cells sorted from blood, collected at week 0. The receptors here all came from a human donor with alopecia areata.

The chain recombines TRBV29-1 with TRBJ2-7; 7 bases fit TRBD1. There are 18 residues in the CDR3. Germline V CDR1 and CDR2: SQVTM, ANQGSEA. V was clipped by 3 bases and J by 0 bases; unmatched bases: 17. The CDR3 spells CSVEDRLGDSPSSYEQYF. CDR3 coding DNA: TGCAGCGTTGAGGACAGGCTGGGAGATAGCCCGAGCTCCTACGAGCAGTACTTC.

The DNA for the CDR3 is TGTGCCAGCACTCCCGGGACGGTAACCTACGAGCAGTACTTC. It is translated as CASTPGTVTYEQYF. The chain joins TRBV7-4 to TRBJ2-7; the D gene could be TRBD1 or TRBD2 (5 bases each). The CDR3 loop spans 14 amino acids. V was pared by 7 bases and J by 2 bases, with 15 bases between. Germline loops: CDR1 SGHVT, CDR2 SQSDAQ.